Shown below are 22 T cell receptor beta chains from a single sample sequenced in a study of T cell changes during pregnancy in multiple sclerosis. Libraries were prepared by immunoSEQ multiplex PCR; TCRdb keeps only in-frame clonotypes and omits some of them. Of roughly 60,000 clones listed, over 80% were seen once; the top ten hold 0.55% to 0.6%. Material: CD4+ T cells from peripheral blood mononuclear cells, obtained in the first trimester of pregnancy. The receptor source for this set is a female donor with multiple sclerosis, enrolled in a pregnancy study.

This chain links TRBV18 with TRBJ2-6; D gene unclear. In germline, CDR1 is KGHSH, CDR2 LQKENI. The V end lost 5 bases, the J end lost 0 bases, and 17 bases lay between the germline ends. The CDR3 loop spans 18 amino acids. The CDR3 DNA reads as TGTGCCAGCTCATGGTCGGCGGCCGAGAGCTCTGGGGCCAACGTCCTGACTTTC. As protein: CASSWSAAESSGANVLTF. Looking up the rest from reference TRBV18 and TRBJ2-6 gives the full variable domain: NAGVMQNPRHLVRRRGQEARLRCSPMKGHSHVYWYRQLPEEGLKFMVYLQKENIIDESGMPKERFSAEFPKEGPSILRIQQVVRGDSAAYFCASSWSAAESSGANVLTFGAGSRLTVL.

J is TRBJ2-3 and V is TRBV6-4; D possibly corresponds to TRBD1 (6 bases). The CDR3 has 13 amino acids. Germline CDR1 MRHNA, CDR2 SNTAGT. Trimming removed 6 bases at V and 6 bases at J, with 13 bases between. The chain's CDR3 is CASSNQRGDTQYF. For the CDR3, the DNA is TGTGCCAGCAGCAACCAGAGGGGGGATACGCAGTATTTT.

The rearrangement links TRBV7-2 to TRBJ2-7, with 7 bases fitting TRBD2. The J segment lost 1 base and the V segment lost 9 bases, leaving 15 bases of the junction unmatched. Germline CDR1 and CDR2: SGHTA and FQGNSA. The CDR3 covers 16 residues. For the CDR3, the DNA is TGTGCCAGTCGTATGGCCGGGACTACTCCTTCCTACGAGCAGTACTTC. Its translation is CASRMAGTTPSYEQYF.

This sequence joins TRBV18 and TRBJ2-7; 10 nucleotides line up with TRBD2. Germline V gene lookup returns CDR1 KGHSH and CDR2 LQKENI. This CDR3 has 15 amino acids. V trimming: 2 bases; J trimming: 6 bases; junction bases outside the gene matches: 7. CDR3 nucleotides: TGTGCCAGCTCACCAGCGGCTAGCGGGAGAGGCGAGCAGTACTTC. Residues: CASSPAASGRGEQYF.

This chain joins TRBV14 and TRBJ1-4; D is undetermined. This CDR3 has 14 residues. The V gene's germline CDR1 is SGHDN and CDR2 FVKESK. Deletions cut 4 bases from V and 8 bases from J, with 14 bases between. Here the CDR3 reads CASSPRGNPEKLFF. The CDR3 coding sequence is TGTGCCAGCAGCCCTCGAGGGAACCCAGAAAAACTGTTTTTT.

The chain carries TRBV11-2 and TRBJ1-1; a possible D gene is TRBD1 (6 bases). Germline V gene lookup returns CDR1 SGHAT and CDR2 FQNNGV. V lost 5 bases, J lost 0 bases, and 13 bases lay in between. The CDR3 runs 15 residues. This CDR3 is CASSPQGNMNTEAFF. The CDR3 region has the DNA TGTGCCAGCAGCCCGCAGGGGAACATGAACACTGAAGCTTTCTTT. Using reference TRBV11-2 and TRBJ1-1 for the parts outside the CDR3, the full variable domain is EAGVAQSPRYKIIEKRQSVAFWCNPISGHATLYWYQQILGQGPKLLIQFQNNGVVDDSQLPKDRFSAERLKGVDSTLKIQPAKLEDSAVYLCASSPQGNMNTEAFFGQGTRLTVV.

J is TRBJ2-6 and V is TRBV18; TRBD1 matches at 8 bases. Per germline, CDR1 KGHSH and CDR2 LQKENI. The CDR3 is 17 amino acids. Trimming at V came to 3 bases and at J to 4 bases, leaving 8 bases not matched to a gene. CDR3 amino acids: CASSPPGQGLGANVLTF. The CDR3 nucleotides are TGTGCCAGCTCACCCCCCGGACAGGGATTAGGGGCCAACGTCCTGACTTTC.

The CDR3 spells CASSPGTTFEQFF. CDR3 nucleotides: TGTGCCAGCAGCCCCGGGACAACGTTTGAGCAGTTCTTC. The chain joins TRBV7-2 to TRBJ2-1; D possibly corresponds to TRBD1 (6 bases). Germline V CDR1 and CDR2: SGHTA, FQGNSA. V was cut by 5 bases and J by 9 bases, with 14 bases left in between. This CDR3 region has 13 residues. The whole variable domain, filled in from reference TRBV7-2 and TRBJ2-1, reads GAGVSQSPSNKVTEKGKDVELRCDPISGHTALYWYRQSLGQGLEFLIYFQGNSAPDKSGLPSDRFSAERTGGSVSTLTIQRTQQEDSAVYLCASSPGTTFEQFFGPGTRLTVL.

The chain's CDR3 is CASSLLSGSTDTQYF. The DNA of the CDR3 is TGTGCCAGCAGTTTACTAAGCGGGAGCACAGATACGCAGTATTTT. V usage is TRBV27 and J usage is TRBJ2-3; tentative D call: TRBD2 (6 bases). Trimming removed 2 bases at V and 0 bases at J, with 9 bases between. The CDR3 sequence is 15 residues long. The germline gives CDR1 MNHEY, CDR2 SMNVEV (reference sequence).

This chain joins TRBV15 and TRBJ1-5, with 8 bases matching TRBD1. Unmatched junction bases numbered 1, after V lost 1 base and J lost 5 bases. The CDR3 sequence is 14 residues long. The germline gives CDR1 LNHNV, CDR2 YYDKDF (reference sequence). This chain's CDR3 is CATSRVRGHQPQHF. CDR3 nucleotide sequence: TGTGCCACCAGCAGAGTCAGGGGGCATCAGCCCCAGCATTTT.

The chain recombines TRBV19 with TRBJ2-2; 8 bases map to TRBD1. Germline V lookup: CDR1 LNHDA, CDR2 SQIVND (reference sequence). V lost 5 bases and J lost 4; bases outside the gene matches: 6. The CDR3 extends over 15 amino acids. Here the CDR3 DNA reads TGTGCCAGTAGTTACAGGGGGGACGGCACCGGGGAGCTGTTTTTT. Translated, it gives CASSYRGDGTGELFF.

Turning to this clone: Germline is not matched at one junction end, which may reflect a read error. The V gene is TRBV27, the J gene TRBJ2-7, with a possible D match to TRBD2 (6 bases). The CDR3 runs to 12 residues. CDR1 is MNHEY and CDR2 is SMNVEV in the germline V gene (reference sequence). The CDR3 DNA is TGTGCCAGCAGTTTCCTGGACTACGGGCAGTACTTC. Amino acids: CASSFLDYGQYF.

This clone was picked up one time. The V gene is TRBV6-1, the J gene TRBJ1-1; D is possibly TRBD1 (6 bases). The germline V gene encodes CDR1 MNHNS and CDR2 SASEGT. V was cut by 5 bases and J by 5 bases, with 15 bases left in between. The CDR3 sequence is 14 residues long. The CDR3 loop reads CASSTQGSETEAFF. The DNA for the CDR3 is TGTGCCAGCAGTACACAGGGTTCGGAGACTGAAGCTTTCTTT.

J is TRBJ2-7 and V is TRBV6-1; TRBD2 might be the D (6 bases). The CDR3 extends over 14 amino acids. V was shortened by 4 bases and J by 7 bases, with 17 bases between the two germline ends. Germline V gene lookup returns CDR1 MNHNS and CDR2 SASEGT. CDR3 amino acids: CASSAGDLLGEQYF. The CDR3 region has the DNA TGTGCCAGCAGTGCGGGGGACCTTCTAGGGGAGCAGTACTTC.

The chain combines TRBV28 with TRBJ2-5, with 9 bases aligning to TRBD2. CDR1 is MDHEN, CDR2 SYDVKM, per germline. Trimming cost V 4 bases and J 5 bases; bases outside gene matches: 11. CDR3 length: 16 residues. DNA for the CDR3: TGTGCCAGCAGTTCCCCAGCGGGAGGATATCTTGAGACCCAGTACTTC. Protein: CASSSPAGGYLETQYF.

This clone was seen only a few times. The genes are TRBV11-2 and TRBJ1-1; D might be TRBD1 (5 bases). Germline CDR1 SGHAT, CDR2 FQNNGV. V was pared by 1 base and J by 6 bases, with 6 bases between. The CDR3 has 12 amino acids. The CDR3 nucleotides are TGTGCCAGCAGCTTAGGGGGCCCTGAAGCTTTCTTT. This encodes CASSLGGPEAFF.

The chain is built from TRBV28 and TRBJ1-4; D gene ambiguous. Trimming took off 0 bases at V and 0 bases at J, with 8 bases between the two ends. Germline lookup yields CDR1 MDHEN and CDR2 SYDVKM. This CDR3 comprises 16 residues. The CDR3 DNA is TGTGCCAGCAGTTTATGGAACTCCGCAACTAATGAAAAACTGTTTTTT. Its translation is CASSLWNSATNEKLFF.

The gene calls are TRBV11-2 and TRBJ2-1; D ambiguous. Germline V CDR1 and CDR2: SGHAT, FQNNGV. Trimming removed 5 bases from V and 4 bases from J, with 12 bases in between. The CDR3 loop spans 14 amino acids. CDR3 sequence: CASSHPPGYNEQFF. The CDR3 DNA follows: TGTGCCAGCAGCCACCCTCCAGGTTACAATGAGCAGTTCTTC.

The chain couples TRBV19 to TRBJ2-1, with a weak D call TRBD2 (6 bases). The V gene's germline CDR1 is LNHDA and CDR2 SQIVND (reference sequence). V dropped 3 bases and J dropped 2 bases, with 11 bases sitting between them. The CDR3 has 15 amino acids. Here the CDR3 reads CASSIGGSTYNEQFF. CDR3 in DNA: TGTGCCAGTAGTATTGGGGGGTCGACCTACAATGAGCAGTTCTTC.

The chain joins TRBV11-3 to TRBJ1-2, with 9 bases aligning to TRBD1. Germline V gene lookup returns CDR1 SGHNT and CDR2 YENEEA. V shed 5 bases and J 8 bases; nucleotides not matched to a gene: 18. This CDR3 contains 17 residues. The CDR3 region is CASSANQMTGGTGGYTF. As DNA, the CDR3 is TGTGCCAGCAGCGCGAACCAAATGACAGGGGGAACGGGAGGCTACACCTTC. Full variable domain (remainder filled in from reference TRBV11-3 and TRBJ1-2): EAGVVQSPRYKIIEKKQPVAFWCNPISGHNTLYWYLQNLGQGPELLIRYENEEAVDDSQLPKDRFSAERLKGVDSTLKIQPAELGDSAVYLCASSANQMTGGTGGYTFGSGTRLTVV.

This clone was observed a single time. The chain has TRBV7-9 and TRBJ2-1; no clear D gene. V was cut by 1 base and J by 9 bases, with 10 bases left in between. The germline V gene encodes CDR1 SEHNR and CDR2 FQNEAQ (reference sequence). The CDR3 loop spans 13 amino acids. In DNA, the CDR3 is TGTGCCAGCAGCTTAGGGAGTAGAACTGAGCAGTTCTTC. Encoded protein: CASSLGSRTEQFF. Together with reference TRBV7-9 and TRBJ2-1, the CDR3 gives the full variable domain: DTGVSQNPRHKITKRGQNVTFRCDPISEHNRLYWYRQTLGQGPEFLTYFQNEAQLEKSRLLSDRFSAERPKGSFSTLEIQRTEQGDSAMYLCASSLGSRTEQFFGPGTRLTVL.

CDR3 DNA: TGTGCCAGCAGCCTCTATTCCCAGGGGGGAAACACCATATATTTT. It yields the protein CASSLYSQGGNTIYF. The chain joins TRBV11-2 to TRBJ1-3; tentative D call: TRBD1 (6 bases). The CDR3 spans 15 residues. Trimming cost V 5 bases and J 4 bases, with 15 bases left between them. The germline V gene encodes CDR1 SGHAT and CDR2 FQNNGV.